This TCR beta chain was profiled in a study of identifying expanded T cells in peripheral blood. This clone appeared once. Its target is not known. This may stem from a read error, because a much larger clone lies one nucleotide away. Healthy donors had no documented immune events, such as infections, while sampled. Assay used: immunoSEQ multiplex PCR; TCRdb lists only in-frame clones, some missing. The sample comprises around 70,000 clones, 85% to 90% of which are singletons, and more than 2.5% rests with the top ten. Whole-study findings and limits: Over around two and four weeks, about 15 and 18 clones changed, versus roughly 1.2 between replicates. Across healthy donors, higher total template counts meant significantly greater approximately two-week count variance.

This clonotype was sampled from a person aged 18-70 years in good health. The sequenced sample consisted of blood.

In DNA, the CDR3 is TGCGCCAGCAGCTTGGTCCTCGAGGGCGAGCAGCACTTC. Its translation is CASSLVLEGEQHF. The genes are TRBV5-1 and TRBJ2-7; possible D gene TRBD2, 5 bases. The CDR3 length is 13 residues. Germline loops: CDR1 SGHRS, CDR2 YFSETQ.